This T cell receptor (beta chain) was sequenced in a study of cytomegalovirus exposure and HLA in healthy donors. Looking at the study overall: A prior study identified approximately 120 million unique TCR beta sequences from 200 million or so T cells. Among the 300 to 500 donors who were genotyped, roughly 85% fell in the genetic ancestry cluster that is associated with self-reported Caucasian donors.

General study findings and limits: An observed cluster of highly shared sequence variants was recorded as a likely sequencing artifact. Productive status was seen about 87% or about 30% of the time for most TCR beta V segments in an earlier analysis.

PCR employed 60 Vbeta and 13 Jbeta primers. TCRdb keeps only in-frame clones here, not all; method: immunoSEQ multiplex PCR. The data contain about 190,000 clones, just under 75% of them singletons. There are 17 residues in the CDR3. V was pared by 0 bases and J by 1 base, with 9 bases of the junction left unmatched. The germline V gene encodes CDR1 MGHRA and CDR2 YSYEKL. As for this clone: Its target is unknown.

The V gene is TRBV4-1, the J gene TRBJ2-7; TRBD2 matches 7 bases. Source material: PBMCs. The origin of this receptor is a woman aged 25 to 39 in good health and CMV-seropositive. The CDR3 region is CASSQDRPSGASYEQYF. CDR3 nucleotide sequence: TGCGCCAGCAGCCAAGATAGGCCTAGCGGAGCTTCCTACGAGCAGTACTTC.